These 27 T cell receptor beta chains came from one sample sequenced in a study of identifying expanded T cells in peripheral blood. Clones were sequenced by immunoSEQ multiplex PCR, and TCRdb holds only the in-frame ones, with some missing. The top ten clones hold just under 8.5% of a sample with over 100,000 clones, about 87% of them seen once. The material sequenced was blood. The receptor source for this set is a person aged 18 to 75 in good health.

The chain recombines TRBV19 with TRBJ1-2; D unresolved. Germline values: CDR1 LNHDA, CDR2 SQIVND (reference sequence). The V and J ends lost 3 bases and 0 bases respectively, with 5 bases between them. This CDR3 is built from 13 residues. The CDR3 coding sequence is TGTGCCAGTAGTATGAACGCTAACTATGGCTACACCTTC. This sequence encodes CASSMNANYGYTF.

This sequence joins TRBV5-5 and TRBJ1-2; D gene unclear. The germline V gene encodes CDR1 SGHKS and CDR2 YYEKEE (reference sequence). The CDR3 has 16 residues. Trimming removed 1 base from V and 0 bases from J, with 13 bases in between. The CDR3 region is CASSLIAGQANYGYTF. In nucleotides, the CDR3 is TGTGCCAGCAGCTTGATTGCAGGCCAAGCTAACTATGGCTACACCTTC.

The chain is built from TRBV20-1 and TRBJ2-1; tentatively, D is TRBD1 or TRBD2 (6 bases each). The CDR3 covers 11 residues. Germline-derived CDR1 and CDR2 are DFQATT and SNEGSKA (reference sequence). V was pared by 5 bases and J by 10 bases, with 12 bases between. The CDR3 reads CSASTGGEQFF. The CDR3 bases are TGCAGTGCTTCTACCGGGGGCGAGCAGTTCTTC.

The gene calls are TRBV2 and TRBJ2-2; D is unclear. CDR3 size: 12 residues. Between the trimmed V and J ends, which lost 8 bases and 5 bases, there was a span of 9 bases. Germline values: CDR1 SNHLY, CDR2 FYNNEI. This chain's CDR3 is CASGLGTGELFF. In DNA, the CDR3 is TGTGCCAGCGGGTTGGGGACCGGGGAGCTGTTTTTT.

The chain joins TRBV9 to TRBJ2-5; 7 nucleotides agree with TRBD2. From germline, CDR1 is SGDLS and CDR2 YYNGEE. This CDR3 region has 15 residues. V dropped 7 bases and J dropped 4; count of bases not matched to a gene: 13. The CDR3 coding sequence is TGTGCCAGCGGCGGAGGGGAGGGCGGACGAGAGACCCAGTACTTC. This gives the protein CASGGGEGGRETQYF. Variable domain in full (rest from reference TRBV9 and TRBJ2-5): DSGVTQTPKHLITATGQRVTLRCSPRSGDLSVYWYQQSLDQGLQFLIQYYNGEERAKGNILERFSAQQFPDLHSELNLSSLELGDSALYFCASGGGEGGRETQYFGPGTRLLVL.

The chain joins TRBV4-1 to TRBJ2-7, with 11 bases identical to TRBD2. V was pared by 0 bases and J by 0 bases, with 4 bases of the junction left unmatched. Germline V gives CDR1 MGHRA, CDR2 YSYEKL. This CDR3 comprises 17 residues. For the CDR3, the DNA is TGCGCCAGCAGCCAAGAACTAGCGGGGGCGAGCTCCTACGAGCAGTACTTC. Its translation is CASSQELAGASSYEQYF.

The CDR3 loop is CASSESPATNEKLFF. The CDR3 DNA is TGTGCCAGCAGTGAATCGCCAGCAACTAATGAAAAACTGTTTTTT. The gene calls are TRBV25-1 and TRBJ1-4; no firm D call. Trimming left V 1 base short and J 0 bases short, with 6 bases between. The CDR3 covers 15 residues. CDR1 and CDR2 (germline): MGHDK, SYGVNS.

The CDR3 DNA reads TGTGCCAGCAGCTTCATCACAGATACGCAGTATTTT. It translates to CASSFITDTQYF. V gene TRBV7-2 combines with J gene TRBJ2-3; D is undetermined. This CDR3 spans 12 amino acids. Germline V lookup: CDR1 SGHTA, CDR2 FQGNSA. Deletions cut 3 bases from V and 2 bases from J, with 3 bases between.

The chain links TRBV13 to TRBJ1-2, with 11 positions matching TRBD1. V lost 4 bases to trimming and J lost 4 bases; unmatched junction nucleotides: 5. CDR3 length: 15 amino acids. Germline assignment: CDR1 PRHDT and CDR2 FYEKMQ (reference sequence). The CDR3 region has the DNA TGTGCCAGCAGCTGGGGACAGGGGGTGGGCTATGGCTACACCTTC. Amino acids: CASSWGQGVGYGYTF.

In nucleotides, the CDR3 is TGTGCCAGCAGCTTGGGAGGGCGCAATCAGCCCCAGCATTTT. This translates into CASSLGGRNQPQHF. The genes are TRBV5-4 and TRBJ1-5; D is ambiguous. The CDR3 extends over 14 amino acids. Germline V CDR1 and CDR2: SGHNT, YYREEE (reference sequence). Deletions cut 0 bases from V and 2 bases from J, with 6 bases between.

V gene TRBV7-3 combines with J gene TRBJ2-5; D remains unclear. V was pared by 5 bases and J by 1 base, with 11 bases between. The CDR3 extends over 14 amino acids. CDR1 is SGHTA, CDR2 FQGTGA, per germline. CDR3 protein: CASSVGPAQETQYF. CDR3 sequence (DNA): TGTGCCAGCAGCGTCGGACCGGCCCAAGAGACCCAGTACTTC.

This chain joins TRBV6-5 and TRBJ2-3; D remains unclear. Germline values: CDR1 MNHEY, CDR2 SVGAGI. V was clipped by 7 bases and J by 1 base, with 3 bases between them. There are 11 residues in the CDR3. The CDR3 DNA is TGTGCCAGCACCGGCACAGATACGCAGTATTTT. This sequence encodes CASTGTDTQYF.

This chain links TRBV5-5 with TRBJ2-1; D unresolved. V was clipped by 3 bases and J by 6 bases, with 10 bases between them. The CDR3 contains 13 residues. The germline V gene encodes CDR1 SGHKS and CDR2 YYEKEE (reference sequence). The CDR3 protein is CASSSWTVNEQFF. The CDR3 DNA follows: TGTGCCAGCAGCTCTTGGACCGTCAATGAGCAGTTCTTC. Based on the CDR3 plus reference TRBV5-5 and TRBJ2-1, the full variable domain is DAGVTQSPTHLIKTRGQQVTLRCSPISGHKSVSWYQQVLGQGPQFIFQYYEKEERGRGNFPDRFSARQFPNYSSELNVNALLLGDSALYLCASSSWTVNEQFFGPGTRLTVL.

The chain combines TRBV19 with TRBJ1-5; D is unresolved. Trimming cost V 6 bases and J 0 bases, with 15 bases left between them. Germline V gene lookup returns CDR1 LNHDA and CDR2 SQIVND (reference sequence). The CDR3 is 16 residues long. The CDR3 reads CASSPLEGDSNQPQHF. In nucleotides, the CDR3 is TGTGCCAGTAGCCCTTTAGAAGGCGATAGCAATCAGCCCCAGCATTTT.

The rearrangement uses TRBV7-6 and TRBJ1-5; D ambiguous. Trimming left V 2 bases short and J 3 bases short, with 5 bases between. The CDR3 contains 13 residues. Germline V lookup: CDR1 SGHVS, CDR2 FNYEAQ. The CDR3 DNA is TGTGCCAGCAGCTTAATGCTCAATCAGCCCCAGCATTTT. Its translation is CASSLMLNQPQHF.

This clone was seen a handful of times. This chain connects TRBV30 to TRBJ1-2; weak D call: TRBD1 (6 bases). Trimming shortened V by 4 bases and J by 7 bases, and 16 bases separated the two germline ends. Per the germline V gene, CDR1 is GTSNPN and CDR2 is SVGIG (reference sequence). This CDR3 has 13 residues. CDR3 DNA: TGTGCCTGGATGGGGATGACAGGCGCTGGCTACACCTTC. It encodes CAWMGMTGAGYTF.

CDR3: CASSPRPDTSHSYNSPLHF. The CDR3 DNA reads as TGCGCCAGCAGCCCCCGACCGGACACGTCCCACTCCTATAATTCACCCCTCCACTTT. The chain links TRBV5-1 to TRBJ1-6; a possible D gene is TRBD1 (5 bases). This CDR3 comprises 19 residues. Between the trimmed V and J ends, which lost 4 bases and 0 bases, there was a span of 20 bases. Germline CDR1 is SGHRS and CDR2 is YFSETQ.

V and J are TRBV9 and TRBJ1-2; D gene unclear. The germline V gene has CDR1 SGDLS and CDR2 YYNGEE. This CDR3 has 14 amino acids. The V gene lost 3 bases and the J gene lost 4 bases, with 13 bases spanning the gap. DNA for the CDR3: TGTGCCAGCAGCGGCGGGCCGCCTTTCTATGGCTACACCTTC. The encoded protein is CASSGGPPFYGYTF.

The gene calls are TRBV12-5 and TRBJ2-5, with D maybe TRBD1 (5 bases). Germline values: CDR1 LGHNT, CDR2 FRNRAP. The germline V and J ends were trimmed by 1 base and 3 bases, with 9 bases remaining between them. The CDR3 totals 14 residues. CDR3 nucleotides: TGTGCTAGTGGTTTGGGAGTAGGGGAAGAGACCCAGTACTTC. Protein product: CASGLGVGEETQYF. Drawing the rest from reference TRBV12-5 and TRBJ2-5, the complete variable domain is DARVTQTPRHKVTEMGQEVTMRCQPILGHNTVFWYRQTMMQGLELLAYFRNRAPLDDSGMPKDRFSAEMPDATLATLKIQPSEPRDSAVYFCASGLGVGEETQYFGPGTRLLVL.

This chain joins TRBV14 and TRBJ1-2; 9 nucleotides line up with TRBD1. Looked up from germline, CDR1 is SGHDN and CDR2 is FVKESK. J gave up 6 bases and V 9 bases, and 5 bases lay outside the gene matches. The CDR3 is 12 amino acids. Written as DNA, the CDR3 is TGTGCCAGTTCGGACAGGGGCGATGGCTACACCTTC. Translated, it gives CASSDRGDGYTF. Filled out from reference TRBV14 and TRBJ1-2, the complete variable domain reads EAGVTQFPSHSVIEKGQTVTLRCDPISGHDNLYWYRRVMGKEIKFLLHFVKESKQDESGMPNNRFLAERTGGTYSTLKVQPAELEDSGVYFCASSDRGDGYTFGSGTRLTVV.

The chain uses TRBV7-3 and TRBJ2-2; D possibly corresponds to TRBD2 (6 bases). This CDR3 has 14 residues. Germline-derived CDR1 and CDR2 are SGHTA and FQGTGA. V lost 6 bases to trimming and J lost 1 base, with 9 bases between them. The CDR3 spells CASSSEGNTGELFF. CDR3 nucleotide sequence: TGTGCCAGCAGTTCGGAGGGGAACACCGGGGAGCTGTTTTTT.

The CDR3 DNA is TGTGCCAGCAGTCCGGGACAGGGGAGAAGCACAGATACGCAGTATTTT. Translated: CASSPGQGRSTDTQYF. The chain employs TRBV28 and TRBJ2-3, with 10 bases aligning to TRBD1. The CDR3 spans 16 residues. With V trimmed by 5 bases and J by 0 bases, 5 bases remained unmatched. CDR1 is MDHEN, CDR2 SYDVKM, per germline.

V usage is TRBV5-1 and J usage is TRBJ1-2; D perhaps matches TRBD1 (5 bases). Trimming took off 1 base at V and 7 bases at J, with 20 bases between the two ends. CDR1 and CDR2 from the germline V gene are SGHRS and YFSETQ. The CDR3 has 16 residues. CDR3 amino acids: CASSLLQVAPQGGYTF. CDR3 in DNA: TGCGCCAGCAGCTTGTTACAGGTGGCCCCCCAAGGTGGCTACACCTTC.

The chain joins TRBV30 to TRBJ2-7; 9 bases agree with TRBD2. With 5 bases clipped from V and 5 bases from J, the junction kept 7 bases outside the gene matches. CDR1 is GTSNPN and CDR2 is SVGIG in the germline V gene (reference sequence). The CDR3 runs 13 residues. In nucleotides, the CDR3 is TGTGCCTGGTCCGGGACTAGCTTCGACGAGCAGTACTTC. The encoded protein is CAWSGTSFDEQYF.

V is TRBV13 and J is TRBJ2-7, with D possibly being TRBD2 (6 bases). Germline-derived CDR1 and CDR2 are PRHDT and FYEKMQ (reference sequence). CDR3 length equals 15 residues. Deletions cut 4 bases from V and 3 bases from J, with 16 bases between. The DNA for the CDR3 is TGTGCCAGCAGCTCCCTGGGGCGGGGTGGCTACGAGCAGTACTTC. Its protein product is CASSSLGRGGYEQYF.

V usage is TRBV2 and J usage is TRBJ2-2; no reliable D call. Trimming shortened V by 3 bases and J by 0 bases, and 5 bases separated the two germline ends. The CDR3 is 14 residues long. The germline gives CDR1 SNHLY, CDR2 FYNNEI. The CDR3 sequence: CASSDSANTGELFF. DNA of the CDR3: TGTGCCAGCAGTGACTCGGCGAACACCGGGGAGCTGTTTTTT.

This clone was recorded only once. The J gene is TRBJ1-2, the V gene TRBV14; D call uncertain. There are 13 residues in the CDR3. The ends were cut back, 1 base at V and 8 bases at J, with 11 bases in the middle. Germline V gives CDR1 SGHDN, CDR2 FVKESK. CDR3 nucleotide sequence: TGTGCCAGCAGCCAAGGCCGATGGGGAGGCTACACCTTC. Residues: CASSQGRWGGYTF.